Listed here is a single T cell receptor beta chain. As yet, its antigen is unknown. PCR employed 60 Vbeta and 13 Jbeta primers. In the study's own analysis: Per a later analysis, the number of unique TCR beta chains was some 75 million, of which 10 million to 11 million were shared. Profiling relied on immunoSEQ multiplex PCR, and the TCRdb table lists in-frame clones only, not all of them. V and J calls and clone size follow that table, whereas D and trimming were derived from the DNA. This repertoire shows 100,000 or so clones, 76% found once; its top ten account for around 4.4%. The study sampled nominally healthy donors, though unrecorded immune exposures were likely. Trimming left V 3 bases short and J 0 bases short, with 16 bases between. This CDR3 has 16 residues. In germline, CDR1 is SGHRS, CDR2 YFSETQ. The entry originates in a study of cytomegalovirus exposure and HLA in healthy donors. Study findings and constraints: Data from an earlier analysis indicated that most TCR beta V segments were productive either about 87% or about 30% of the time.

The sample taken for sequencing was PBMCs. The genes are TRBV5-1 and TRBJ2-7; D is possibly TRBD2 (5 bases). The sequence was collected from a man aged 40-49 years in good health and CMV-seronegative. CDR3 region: CASSSGGSVSSYEQYF. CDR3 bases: TGCGCCAGCAGCTCTGGAGGTTCGGTGAGCTCCTACGAGCAGTACTTC.